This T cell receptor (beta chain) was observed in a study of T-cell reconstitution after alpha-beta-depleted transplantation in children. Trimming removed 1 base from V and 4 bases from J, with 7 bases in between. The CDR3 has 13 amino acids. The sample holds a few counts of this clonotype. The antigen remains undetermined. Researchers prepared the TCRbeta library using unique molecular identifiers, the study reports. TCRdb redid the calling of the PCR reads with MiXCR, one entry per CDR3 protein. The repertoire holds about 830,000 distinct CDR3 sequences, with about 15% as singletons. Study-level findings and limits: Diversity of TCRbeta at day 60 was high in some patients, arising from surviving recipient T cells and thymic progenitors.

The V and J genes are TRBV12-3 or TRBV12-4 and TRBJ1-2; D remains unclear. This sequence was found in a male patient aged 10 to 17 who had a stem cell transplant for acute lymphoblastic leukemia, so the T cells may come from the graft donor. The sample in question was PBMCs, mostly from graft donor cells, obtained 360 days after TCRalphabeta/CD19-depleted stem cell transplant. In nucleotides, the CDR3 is TGTGCCAGCAGTTTAGTTCAGGTCTATGGCTACACCTTC. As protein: CASSLVQVYGYTF.